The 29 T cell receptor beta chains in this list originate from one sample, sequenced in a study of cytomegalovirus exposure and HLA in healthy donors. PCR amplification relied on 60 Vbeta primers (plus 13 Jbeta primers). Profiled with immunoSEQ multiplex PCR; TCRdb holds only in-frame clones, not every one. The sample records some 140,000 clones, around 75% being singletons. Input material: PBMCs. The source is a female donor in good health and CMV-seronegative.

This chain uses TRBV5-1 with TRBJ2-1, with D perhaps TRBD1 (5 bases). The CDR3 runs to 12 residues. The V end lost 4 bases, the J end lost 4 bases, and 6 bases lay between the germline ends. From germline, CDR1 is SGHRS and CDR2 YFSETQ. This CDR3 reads CASSDSYNEQFF. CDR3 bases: TGCGCCAGCAGCGACAGTTACAATGAGCAGTTCTTC.

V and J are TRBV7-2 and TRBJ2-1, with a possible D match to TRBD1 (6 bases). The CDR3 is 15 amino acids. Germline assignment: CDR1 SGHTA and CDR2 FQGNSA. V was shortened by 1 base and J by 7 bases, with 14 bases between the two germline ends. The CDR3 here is CASSLVPRTDNEQFF. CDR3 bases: TGTGCCAGCAGCTTAGTCCCAAGGACAGATAATGAGCAGTTCTTC.

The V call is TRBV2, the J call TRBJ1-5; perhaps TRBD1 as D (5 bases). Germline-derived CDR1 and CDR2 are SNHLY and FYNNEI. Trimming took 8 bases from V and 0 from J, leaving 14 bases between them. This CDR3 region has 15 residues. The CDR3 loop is CASDLRQYSNQPQHF. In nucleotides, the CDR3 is TGTGCCAGCGATCTGCGACAGTATAGCAATCAGCCCCAGCATTTT.

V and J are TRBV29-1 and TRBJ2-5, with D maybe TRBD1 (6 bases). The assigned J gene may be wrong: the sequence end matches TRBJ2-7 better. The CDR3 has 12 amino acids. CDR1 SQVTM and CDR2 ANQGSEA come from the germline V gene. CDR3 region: CSVGHEFYEQYF. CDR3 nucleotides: TGCAGCGTGGGACACGAATTCTACGAGCAGTACTTC.

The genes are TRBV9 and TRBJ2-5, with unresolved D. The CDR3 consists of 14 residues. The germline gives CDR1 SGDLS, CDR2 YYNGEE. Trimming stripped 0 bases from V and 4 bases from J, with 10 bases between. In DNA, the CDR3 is TGTGCCAGCAGCGTAGCGTCCACGGGAGAGACCCAGTACTTC. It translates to CASSVASTGETQYF. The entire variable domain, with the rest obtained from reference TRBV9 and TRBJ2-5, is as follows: DSGVTQTPKHLITATGQRVTLRCSPRSGDLSVYWYQQSLDQGLQFLIQYYNGEERAKGNILERFSAQQFPDLHSELNLSSLELGDSALYFCASSVASTGETQYFGPGTRLLVL.

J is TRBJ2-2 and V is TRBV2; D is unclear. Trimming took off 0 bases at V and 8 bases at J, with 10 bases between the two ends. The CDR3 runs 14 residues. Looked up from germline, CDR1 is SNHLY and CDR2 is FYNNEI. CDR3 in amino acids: CASSEAGRYGELFF. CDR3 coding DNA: TGTGCCAGCAGTGAAGCGGGCAGGTATGGGGAGCTGTTTTTT. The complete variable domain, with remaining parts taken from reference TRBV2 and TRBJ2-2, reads EPEVTQTPSHQVTQMGQEVILRCVPISNHLYFYWYRQILGQKVEFLVSFYNNEISEKSEIFDDQFSVERPDGSNFTLKIRSTKLEDSAMYFCASSEAGRYGELFFGEGSRLTVL.

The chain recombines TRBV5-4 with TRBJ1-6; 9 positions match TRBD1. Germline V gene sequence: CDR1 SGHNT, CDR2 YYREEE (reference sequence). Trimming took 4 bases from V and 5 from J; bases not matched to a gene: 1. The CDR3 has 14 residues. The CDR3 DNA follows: TGTGCCAGCAGCAGGACAGGGGATAATTCACCCCTCCACTTT. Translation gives CASSRTGDNSPLHF.

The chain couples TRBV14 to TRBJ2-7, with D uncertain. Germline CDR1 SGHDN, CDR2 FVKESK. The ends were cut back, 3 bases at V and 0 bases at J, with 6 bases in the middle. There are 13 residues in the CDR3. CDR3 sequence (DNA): TGTGCCAGCAGCCAGAGTATCTCCTACGAGCAGTACTTC. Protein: CASSQSISYEQYF.

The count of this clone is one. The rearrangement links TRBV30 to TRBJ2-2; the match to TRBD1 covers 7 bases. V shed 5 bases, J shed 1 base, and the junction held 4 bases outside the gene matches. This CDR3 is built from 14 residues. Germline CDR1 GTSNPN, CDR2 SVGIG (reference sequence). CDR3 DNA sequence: TGTGCCTGGTCCCCAGGGGGGAACACCGGGGAGCTGTTTTTT. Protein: CAWSPGGNTGELFF.

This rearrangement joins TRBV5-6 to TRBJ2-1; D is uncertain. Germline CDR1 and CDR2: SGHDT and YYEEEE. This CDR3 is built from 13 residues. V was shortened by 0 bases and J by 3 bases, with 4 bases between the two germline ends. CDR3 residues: CASSLGNYNEQFF. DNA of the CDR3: TGTGCCAGCAGCTTGGGTAACTACAATGAGCAGTTCTTC.

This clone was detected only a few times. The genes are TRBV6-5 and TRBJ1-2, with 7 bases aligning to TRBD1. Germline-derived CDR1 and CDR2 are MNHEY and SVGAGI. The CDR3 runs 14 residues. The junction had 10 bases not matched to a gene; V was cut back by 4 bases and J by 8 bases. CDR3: CASSFRQGGGGYTF. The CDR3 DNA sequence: TGTGCCAGCAGTTTCAGACAGGGTGGAGGGGGCTACACCTTC.

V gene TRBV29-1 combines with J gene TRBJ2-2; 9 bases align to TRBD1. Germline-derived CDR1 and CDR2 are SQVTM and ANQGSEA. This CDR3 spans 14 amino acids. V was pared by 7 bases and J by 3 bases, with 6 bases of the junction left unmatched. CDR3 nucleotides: TGCAGCGCCGTGACAGGGGGACACACCGGGGAGCTGTTTTTT. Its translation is CSAVTGGHTGELFF.

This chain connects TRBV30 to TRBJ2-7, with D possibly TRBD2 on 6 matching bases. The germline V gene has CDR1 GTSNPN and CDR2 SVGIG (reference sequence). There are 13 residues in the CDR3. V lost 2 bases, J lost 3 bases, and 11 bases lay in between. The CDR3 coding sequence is TGTGCCTGGAGTAAGGAGGGCCGCTACGAGCAGTACTTC. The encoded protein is CAWSKEGRYEQYF.

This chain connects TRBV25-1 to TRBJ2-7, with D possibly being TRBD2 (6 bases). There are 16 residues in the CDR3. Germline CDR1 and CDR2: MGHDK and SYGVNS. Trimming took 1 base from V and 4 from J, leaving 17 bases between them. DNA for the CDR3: TGTGCCAGCAGTGAATCCTCCAAGTCGGGGAGGTACGAGCAGTACTTC. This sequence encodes CASSESSKSGRYEQYF.

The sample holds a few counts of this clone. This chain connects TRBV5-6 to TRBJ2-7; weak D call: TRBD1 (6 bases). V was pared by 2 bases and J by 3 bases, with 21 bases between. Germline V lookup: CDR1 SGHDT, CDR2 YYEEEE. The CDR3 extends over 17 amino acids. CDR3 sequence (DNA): TGTGCCAGCAGCTTTGGGTCTCCGGGACAACCAAGCTACGAGCAGTACTTC. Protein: CASSFGSPGQPSYEQYF.

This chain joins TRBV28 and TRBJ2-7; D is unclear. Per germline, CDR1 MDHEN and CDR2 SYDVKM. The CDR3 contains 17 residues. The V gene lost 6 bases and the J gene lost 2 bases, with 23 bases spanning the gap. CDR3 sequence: CASSYWSPETSAYEQYF. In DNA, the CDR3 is TGTGCCAGCAGCTACTGGTCCCCGGAGACTTCAGCCTACGAGCAGTACTTC.

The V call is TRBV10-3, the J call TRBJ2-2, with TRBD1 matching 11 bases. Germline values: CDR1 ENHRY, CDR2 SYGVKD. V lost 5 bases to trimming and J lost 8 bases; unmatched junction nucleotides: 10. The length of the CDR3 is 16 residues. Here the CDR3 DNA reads TGTGCCATCAGTCCAGGACAGGGGGCTGGGGCGGGGGAGCTGTTTTTT. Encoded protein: CAISPGQGAGAGELFF.

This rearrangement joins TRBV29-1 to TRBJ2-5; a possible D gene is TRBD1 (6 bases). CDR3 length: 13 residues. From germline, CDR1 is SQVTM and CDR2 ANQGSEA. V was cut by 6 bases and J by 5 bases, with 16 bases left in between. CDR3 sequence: CSVGALGPETQYF. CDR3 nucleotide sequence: TGCAGCGTGGGGGCACTTGGCCCCGAGACCCAGTACTTC.

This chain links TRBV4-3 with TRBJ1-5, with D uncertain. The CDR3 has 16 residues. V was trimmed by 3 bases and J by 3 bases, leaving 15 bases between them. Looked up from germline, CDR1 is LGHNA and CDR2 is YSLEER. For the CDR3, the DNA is TGCGCCAGCAGCCAGACCGCCTCGGGGTACAATCAGCCCCAGCATTTT. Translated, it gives CASSQTASGYNQPQHF.

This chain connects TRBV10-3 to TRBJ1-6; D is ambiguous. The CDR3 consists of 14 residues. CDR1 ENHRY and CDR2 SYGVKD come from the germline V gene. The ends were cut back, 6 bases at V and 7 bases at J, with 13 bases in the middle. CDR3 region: CAISAASPNSPLHF. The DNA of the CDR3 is TGTGCCATCAGCGCCGCCAGTCCGAATTCACCCCTCCACTTT.

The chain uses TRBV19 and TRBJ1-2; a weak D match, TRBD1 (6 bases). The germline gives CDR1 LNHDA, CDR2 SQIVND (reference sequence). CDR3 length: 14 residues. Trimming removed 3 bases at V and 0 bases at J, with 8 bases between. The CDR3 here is CASSMQGPNYGYTF. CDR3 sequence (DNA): TGTGCCAGTAGTATGCAGGGGCCTAACTATGGCTACACCTTC.

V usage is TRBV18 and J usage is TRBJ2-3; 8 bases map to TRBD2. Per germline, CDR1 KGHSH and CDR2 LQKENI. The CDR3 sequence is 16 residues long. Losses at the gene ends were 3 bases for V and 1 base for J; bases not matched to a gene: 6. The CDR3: CASSPFRGGRTDTQYF. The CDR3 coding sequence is TGTGCCAGCTCACCTTTTCGCGGGGGGCGCACAGATACGCAGTATTTT.

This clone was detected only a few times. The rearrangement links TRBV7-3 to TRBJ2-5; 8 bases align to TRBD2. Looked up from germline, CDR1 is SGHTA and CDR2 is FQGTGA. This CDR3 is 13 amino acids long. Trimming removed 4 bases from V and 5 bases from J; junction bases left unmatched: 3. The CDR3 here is CASSSTGGETQYF. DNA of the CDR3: TGTGCCAGCAGCTCAACGGGGGGGGAGACCCAGTACTTC.

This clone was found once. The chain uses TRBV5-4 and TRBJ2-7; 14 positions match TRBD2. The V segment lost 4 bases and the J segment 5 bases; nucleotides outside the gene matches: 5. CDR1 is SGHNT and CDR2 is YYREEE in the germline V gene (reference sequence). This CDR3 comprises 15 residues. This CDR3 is CASSGGLAGAHEQYF. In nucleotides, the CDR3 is TGTGCCAGCAGCGGGGGACTAGCGGGAGCCCACGAGCAGTACTTC.

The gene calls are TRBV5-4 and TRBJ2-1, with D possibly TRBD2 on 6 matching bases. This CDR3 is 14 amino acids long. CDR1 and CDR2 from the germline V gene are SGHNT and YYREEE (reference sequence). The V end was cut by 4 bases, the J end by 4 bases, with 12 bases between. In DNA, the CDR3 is TGTGCCAGCAGCACCGAGCGGGCTTACAATGAGCAGTTCTTC. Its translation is CASSTERAYNEQFF.

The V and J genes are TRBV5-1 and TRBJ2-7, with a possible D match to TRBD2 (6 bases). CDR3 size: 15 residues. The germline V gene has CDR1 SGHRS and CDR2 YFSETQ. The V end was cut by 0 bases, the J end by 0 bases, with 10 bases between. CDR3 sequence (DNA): TGCGCCAGCAGCTTGGACGGGACTCTCTCCTACGAGCAGTACTTC. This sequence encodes CASSLDGTLSYEQYF.

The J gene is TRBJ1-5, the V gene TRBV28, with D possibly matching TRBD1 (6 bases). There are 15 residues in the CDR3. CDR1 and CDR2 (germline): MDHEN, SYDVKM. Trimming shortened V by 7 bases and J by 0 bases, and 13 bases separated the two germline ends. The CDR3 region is CASTDSLHSNQPQHF. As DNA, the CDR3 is TGTGCCAGCACGGACAGCCTCCATAGCAATCAGCCCCAGCATTTT.

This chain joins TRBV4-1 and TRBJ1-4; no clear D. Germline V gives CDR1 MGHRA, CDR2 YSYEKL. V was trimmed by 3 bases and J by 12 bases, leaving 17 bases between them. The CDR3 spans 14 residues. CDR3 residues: CASSHATLMKELFF. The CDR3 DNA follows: TGCGCCAGCAGCCACGCGACACTGATGAAAGAACTGTTTTTT.

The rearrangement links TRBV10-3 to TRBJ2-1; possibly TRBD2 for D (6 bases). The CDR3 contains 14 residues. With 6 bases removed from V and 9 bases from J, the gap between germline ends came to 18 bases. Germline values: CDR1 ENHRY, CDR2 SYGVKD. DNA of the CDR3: TGTGCCATCAGGGAGGGACTGGCCGTCGGTGAGCAGTTCTTC. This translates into CAIREGLAVGEQFF.